A single sample gave rise to the 16 T cell receptor beta chains below, sequenced in a study of cytomegalovirus exposure and HLA in healthy donors. 13 Jbeta primers and 60 Vbeta primers were used for the PCR. Clones were sequenced by immunoSEQ multiplex PCR, and TCRdb holds only the in-frame ones, with some missing. Of some 100,000 clones in the sample, 60% to 80% were seen once. The sample comprised PBMCs. The origin of the receptors is a man in his fifties in good health and CMV-seropositive.

The J gene is TRBJ2-7, the V gene TRBV6-1, with 7 bases aligning to TRBD1. J lost 6 bases, V lost 4 bases, and 6 bases had no gene match. This CDR3 is 13 amino acids long. Per germline, CDR1 MNHNS and CDR2 SASEGT. CDR3 protein: CASSADRQTEQYF. The CDR3 DNA sequence: TGTGCCAGCAGTGCGGACAGGCAGACCGAGCAGTACTTC.

The genes are TRBV11-2 and TRBJ2-7, with TRBD1 matching 9 bases. The CDR3 consists of 14 residues. Germline V lookup: CDR1 SGHAT, CDR2 FQNNGV. The V gene end was trimmed by 4 bases and the J gene end by 3 bases; junction bases not matched to a gene: 4. CDR3 sequence reads: CASSSMGQGYEQYF. CDR3 sequence (DNA): TGTGCCAGCAGCTCCATGGGACAGGGCTACGAGCAGTACTTC.

This chain links TRBV12-5 with TRBJ2-2; 8 bases line up with TRBD1. With 5 bases clipped from V and 3 bases from J, the junction kept 5 bases outside the gene matches. Germline assignment: CDR1 LGHNT and CDR2 FRNRAP. This CDR3 is built from 15 residues. CDR3 in DNA: TGTGCTAGTGGTACCCAACAGGGGGACACCGGGGAGCTGTTTTTT. This sequence encodes CASGTQQGDTGELFF.

V is TRBV11-2 and J is TRBJ2-3; D possibly corresponds to TRBD1 (5 bases). Germline V gene lookup returns CDR1 SGHAT and CDR2 FQNNGV. V lost 1 base and J lost 1, with 9 bases in between. CDR3 length equals 15 residues. In DNA form, the CDR3 reads TGTGCCAGCAGCTTAGCAGGGTTTGGCACAGATACGCAGTATTTT. Its protein product is CASSLAGFGTDTQYF.

As DNA, the CDR3 is TGTGCCAGCAGCCCTACAACAGGGTTTGGGGAAAAACTGTTTTTT. Residues: CASSPTTGFGEKLFF. The V call is TRBV28, the J call TRBJ1-4, with D possibly TRBD1 on 6 matching bases. The CDR3 sequence is 15 residues long. Trimming shortened V by 6 bases and J by 8 bases, and 19 bases separated the two germline ends. Germline V CDR1 and CDR2: MDHEN, SYDVKM.

This chain connects TRBV7-9 to TRBJ1-4; 7 bases fit TRBD1. Trimming at V came to 1 base and at J to 8 bases, leaving 13 bases not matched to a gene. The germline gives CDR1 SEHNR, CDR2 FQNEAQ (reference sequence). The CDR3 has 17 residues. The CDR3 is CASSLGRDRSFEEKLFF. As DNA, the CDR3 is TGTGCCAGCAGCTTAGGCCGGGACAGATCGTTCGAAGAAAAACTGTTTTTT.

This clone was found once. The CDR3 protein is CASSQERDRAGQPQHF. In DNA, the CDR3 is TGCGCCAGCAGCCAAGAAAGGGACAGGGCAGGGCAGCCCCAGCATTTT. This rearrangement joins TRBV4-3 to TRBJ1-5; 9 bases fit TRBD1. This CDR3 is built from 16 residues. The germline CDR1 and CDR2 sequences are LGHNA and YSLEER. After removal of 0 bases from V and 7 bases from J, the junction contained 7 bases not matched to a gene.

The rearrangement joins TRBV2 to TRBJ1-2; a possible D gene is TRBD1 (5 bases). CDR3 length: 15 residues. Trimming took off 5 bases at V and 2 bases at J, with 15 bases between the two ends. The germline CDR1 and CDR2 sequences are SNHLY and FYNNEI. This CDR3 reads CASSPTLTANYGYTF. Here the CDR3 DNA reads TGTGCCAGCAGTCCTACCCTGACAGCGAACTATGGCTACACCTTC.

The chain has TRBV28 and TRBJ2-7; TRBD1 might be the D (6 bases). The CDR3 runs to 13 residues. The germline V gene has CDR1 MDHEN and CDR2 SYDVKM. The germline V and J ends were trimmed by 4 bases and 6 bases, with 13 bases remaining between them. Here the CDR3 DNA reads TGTGCCAGCAGTTCAGGGGCTGTTGTCGAGCAGTACTTC. It encodes CASSSGAVVEQYF. Filled out from reference TRBV28 and TRBJ2-7, the complete variable domain reads DVKVTQSSRYLVKRTGEKVFLECVQDMDHENMFWYRQDPGLGLRLIYFSYDVKMKEKGDIPEGYSVSREKKERFSLILESASTNQTSMYLCASSSGAVVEQYFGPGTRLTVT.

The chain is built from TRBV18 and TRBJ1-2; TRBD1 agrees at 7 bases. The CDR3 has 15 amino acids. CDR1 is KGHSH and CDR2 is LQKENI in the germline V gene. V gave up 0 bases and J gave up 5 bases; unmatched junction bases: 6. In DNA form, the CDR3 reads TGTGCCAGCTCACCACCGACAGGGACGAGGTATGGCTACACCTTC. It is translated as CASSPPTGTRYGYTF.

This chain uses TRBV27 with TRBJ2-7, with a weak D call TRBD2 (5 bases). Germline V gene data show CDR1 as MNHEY and CDR2 as SMNVEV (reference sequence). Trimming left V 2 bases short and J 6 bases short, with 14 bases between. This CDR3 is 14 amino acids long. DNA for the CDR3: TGTGCCAGCAGTTTAGGACTCCCTTACGGCGAGCAGTACTTC. It is translated as CASSLGLPYGEQYF.

This rearrangement joins TRBV19 to TRBJ1-3; a possible D gene is TRBD1 (6 bases). The germline V gene has CDR1 LNHDA and CDR2 SQIVND (reference sequence). The CDR3 sequence is 14 residues long. V was pared by 8 bases and J by 3 bases, with 14 bases between. The CDR3: CASSPGASGNTIYF. DNA of the CDR3: TGTGCCAGTTCACCAGGGGCGAGTGGAAACACCATATATTTT.

About this clone itself: The DNA is left out, because the CDR3 cannot be placed on it with certainty; the CDR3 is given as TCRdb lists it. CDR3 region: CASTSGLHRTNTGELFF. The chain has TRBV19 and TRBJ2-2; the table assigns TRBD2, which was not confirmed against the DNA. Germline loops: CDR1 LNHDA, CDR2 SQIVND (reference sequence). Counting both end residues, the CDR3 totals 17 amino acids.

The CDR3 reads CASSYRDSVSYEQYF. As DNA, the CDR3 is TGTGCCAGCAGTTACCGGGACAGTGTATCCTACGAGCAGTACTTC. The chain recombines TRBV6-6 with TRBJ2-7; TRBD1 agrees at 7 bases. V lost 2 bases to trimming and J lost 1 base; unmatched junction nucleotides: 5. The germline CDR1 and CDR2 sequences are MNHNY and SVGAGI (reference sequence). The CDR3 is made up of 15 amino acids.

This clone was seen more than once but under ten times. The V call is TRBV5-6, the J call TRBJ2-7; 8 bases agree with TRBD1. There are 14 residues in the CDR3. From germline, CDR1 is SGHDT and CDR2 YYEEEE. The V and J ends lost 4 bases and 6 bases, in that order; junction bases with no gene match: 9. CDR3 in amino acids: CASSITYRGSEQYF. In DNA form, the CDR3 reads TGTGCCAGCAGCATTACATACAGGGGGAGCGAGCAGTACTTC.

This clone was found once. The chain joins TRBV5-1 to TRBJ1-1; D call uncertain. This CDR3 region has 12 residues. V was trimmed by 2 bases and J by 5 bases, leaving 7 bases between them. Germline V gene lookup returns CDR1 SGHRS and CDR2 YFSETQ. The CDR3 loop is CASSLYPTEAFF. The CDR3 bases are TGCGCCAGCAGCTTATATCCTACTGAAGCTTTCTTT.